The clone carrying this TCR beta chain has just one count. What it binds is not known. With 3 bases removed from V and 6 bases from J, the gap between germline ends came to 10 bases. The CDR3 length is 12 residues. CDR1 is SQVTM, CDR2 ANQGSEA, per germline. This entry belongs to a study of response to subunit inactivated influenza vaccine. Regarding the study as a whole: With each seasonal influenza vaccination, the authors suggested, few new T cells are recruited.

Using its own MiXCR run on the RT-PCR reads, TCRdb lists one record per CDR3 protein. The sample has some 640,000 distinct CDR3 sequences, approximately 14% seen once. The clonotype was recovered from a man over 45 who received an inactivated influenza vaccine. The chain joins TRBV29-1 to TRBJ2-3, with a tentative D call TRBD1 (5 bases). Sequencing used PBMCs from blood, obtained 14 to 15 days before vaccination. The CDR3 region has the DNA TGCAGCGTTGACCCACAGGACGATACGCAGTATTTT. Protein product: CSVDPQDDTQYF.